This T cell receptor beta chain stems from a study of T cells expressing NK-cell markers. The length of the CDR3 is 15 residues. CDR1 and CDR2 from the germline V gene are SGHTA and FQGNSA. The authors made TCR beta cDNA libraries by 5'RACE template switching. This switching added a universal primer site and UMIs. Each CDR3 protein gets one entry in TCRdb, which reprocessed the 5' RACE reads and gives no DNA. Recorded for this sample: 5,100 or so distinct CDR3 sequences. Findings and caveats of the study: The same clonotypes also predominated in the CD3+CD56-NKG2C+ fraction of a few donors. Dominant NKG2C+ clonotypes were found to form about 1.0-7.5% of CD8+ T cells in six donors.

This clonotype is classed as medium-sized by frequency. Its antigen is undetermined. This TCR derives from a man aged 18 to 29 in good health. Sequencing was done on a sample of blood T cells: a sorted CD56 or NKG2C T cell subset, CD4+ or CD8+ T cells, or bulk PBMC T cells (not recorded which). The chain joins TRBV7-2 to TRBJ2-7; as DNA is missing, the TRBD2 call by TCRdb cannot be tested. The CDR3 sequence: CASSLGGLASYEQYF.